The TCR beta chain under discussion was sequenced for a study of human T cells and chemical hapten exposure. Study background: Donors were sensitized with 2% DPC on the upper inner arm.

This clonotype was picked up a small number of times. What it binds is not known. The CDR3 extends over 16 amino acids. Trimming removed 3 bases from V and 3 bases from J; junction bases left unmatched: 8. Germline assignment: CDR1 SGHDN and CDR2 FVKESK. From the RACE reads, TCRdb called clonotypes with MiXCR, one entry per CDR3 protein. Of approximately 320,000 distinct CDR3 sequences in the sample, roughly 6% are singletons; the top ten hold about 7.7%. The time point here: pre-sensitization, week 0. Treatment noted: therapeutic diphenylcyclopropenone sensitization with weekly scalp DPC. Total RNA came from unfractionated whole blood. The study, taken as a whole, reports: Every donor had alopecia, and their immune response may therefore differ from healthy people's.

The source is a woman aged 18-30 years with alopecia areata. Some clones in this sample may be carry-over from other donors' samples. Sequenced material: whole blood, taken in connection with sensitization to the hapten diphenylcyclopropenone (DPC). This chain uses TRBV14 with TRBJ1-5; 7 nucleotides line up with TRBD1. The CDR3 reads CASSHFRDSSNQPQHF. CDR3 sequence (DNA): TGTGCCAGCAGCCACTTCAGGGACAGCTCCAATCAGCCCCAGCATTTT.